One sample yielded the 9 T cell receptor beta chains listed below, sequenced in a study of cytotoxic CD8 clonotypes in ibrutinib-treated CLL. This table comes from immunoSEQ multiplex PCR, and its TCRdb copy is limited to in-frame clones, with some not included. The sample contains hundreds of thousands of clones, roughly 77% of which appear only once. Sequencing was performed on PBMCs, taken after 12 months of ibrutinib treatment. Source of these receptors: a human donor with chronic lymphocytic leukemia.

This chain connects TRBV19 to TRBJ2-7; D not resolved. The CDR3 loop spans 10 amino acids. Trimming stripped 9 bases from V and 5 bases from J, with 8 bases between. CDR1 and CDR2 from the germline V gene are LNHDA and SQIVND (reference sequence). The CDR3 bases are TGTGCCAGAACACCCCACGAGCAGTACTTC. Amino acid sequence: CARTPHEQYF.

This chain uses TRBV7-2 with TRBJ2-7, with a possible D match to TRBD2 (6 bases). CDR3 length equals 14 residues. Germline-derived CDR1 and CDR2 are SGHTA and FQGNSA. The germline V and J ends were trimmed by 0 bases and 5 bases, with 11 bases remaining between them. The CDR3 coding sequence is TGTGCCAGCAGCTTAGCAGCCGGGACTCACGAGCAGTACTTC. It is translated as CASSLAAGTHEQYF.

This sequence joins TRBV7-2 and TRBJ1-4; D is unclear. Germline V gene lookup returns CDR1 SGHTA and CDR2 FQGNSA. The CDR3 is 15 residues long. V lost 5 bases, J lost 0 bases, and 10 bases lay in between. The CDR3 loop is CASSPTRTTNEKLFF. CDR3 coding DNA: TGTGCCAGCAGCCCAACTCGGACAACTAATGAAAAACTGTTTTTT.

The genes are TRBV9 and TRBJ1-2; a possible D gene is TRBD1 (5 bases). CDR1 is SGDLS and CDR2 is YYNGEE in the germline V gene. There are 16 residues in the CDR3. V lost 0 bases to trimming and J lost 5 bases, with 17 bases between them. The CDR3 loop reads CASSVAGGEGRYGYTF. The CDR3 DNA reads TGTGCCAGCAGCGTAGCGGGAGGGGAGGGAAGGTATGGCTACACCTTC.

The chain joins TRBV30 to TRBJ1-5, with 8 bases matching TRBD1. J was trimmed by 1 base and V by 3 bases; bases with no gene match: 2. CDR1 and CDR2 (germline): GTSNPN, SVGIG (reference sequence). The CDR3 is 14 residues long. The CDR3 bases are TGTGCCTGGAGCAGGGGGCTCAGCAATCAGCCCCAGCATTTT. Its translation is CAWSRGLSNQPQHF.

A few counts support this clone. The gene calls are TRBV18 and TRBJ1-6, with 12 bases matching TRBD1. CDR3 length equals 17 residues. V shed 3 bases, J shed 7 bases, and the junction held 7 bases outside the gene matches. Germline lookup yields CDR1 KGHSH and CDR2 LQKENI. This CDR3 reads CASSPGQGARLNSPLHF. For the CDR3, the DNA is TGTGCCAGCTCACCGGGACAGGGGGCTCGGCTAAATTCACCCCTCCACTTT.

The genes are TRBV7-6 and TRBJ2-7; D uncertain. Germline-derived CDR1 and CDR2 are SGHVS and FNYEAQ. V lost 0 bases to trimming and J lost 4 bases, with 10 bases between them. The CDR3 is 14 amino acids. The CDR3 reads CASSLAPETYEQYF. The CDR3 nucleotides read TGTGCCAGCAGCTTAGCCCCAGAAACATACGAGCAGTACTTC.

The genes are TRBV5-1 and TRBJ2-7; 9 bases line up with TRBD1. Germline V gene sequence: CDR1 SGHRS, CDR2 YFSETQ. This CDR3 has 15 residues. The junction had 4 bases not matched to a gene; V was cut back by 2 bases and J by 1 base. The CDR3 DNA sequence: TGCGCCAGCAGCTTTGGGACAGGGTCGTCCTACGAGCAGTACTTC. The encoded protein is CASSFGTGSSYEQYF.

This clone was recorded a few times. The CDR3 DNA follows: TGTGCCAGTAGGGATTCCCAAGAGACCCAGTACTTC. It codes for CASRDSQETQYF. The chain links TRBV2 to TRBJ2-5, with D unresolved. Germline CDR1 SNHLY, CDR2 FYNNEI. V was pared by 9 bases and J by 1 base, with 9 bases between. The CDR3 runs 12 residues.